Below are 18 T cell receptor beta chains sequenced from a single sample in a study of T cells in Graves' hyperthyroidism and ophthalmopathy. What was amplified from RNA transcripts were TCR beta CDR3 regions. The HTBI set primed first-round TCR CDR3 RT-PCR. One entry per CDR3 protein, called by TCRdb with MiXCR from the multiplex PCR reads. The sample yields about 250,000 distinct CDR3 sequences, 24% seen once. The sample was blood. The source of these receptors is a woman between 40 and 50 years old with Graves' ophthalmopathy.

The genes are TRBV12-3 or TRBV12-4 and TRBJ2-5; D is undetermined. The CDR3 has 14 residues. V was trimmed by 4 bases and J by 2 bases, leaving 11 bases between them. CDR3 DNA: TGTGCCAGCAGTTACAGCCTCTTACAAGAGACCCAGTACTTC. Protein product: CASSYSLLQETQYF.

V is TRBV12-3 or TRBV12-4 and J is TRBJ2-2; D is undetermined. Trimming removed 9 bases from V and 4 bases from J, with 6 bases in between. This CDR3 has 11 amino acids. The CDR3 DNA reads as TGTGCCAGTTGGGCCACCGGGGAGCTGTTTTTT. The encoded protein is CASWATGELFF.

In this sample, this clonotype turned up many times. The rearrangement uses TRBV27 and TRBJ2-7; either TRBD1 or TRBD2 may fit D (7 bases each). Germline loops: CDR1 MNHEY, CDR2 SMNVEV (reference sequence). With 3 bases removed from V and 9 bases from J, the gap between germline ends came to 15 bases. The CDR3 runs 13 residues. For the CDR3, the DNA is TGTGCCAGCAGTTTCGTCAGGGGGGAGGGGCAGTACTTC. It yields the protein CASSFVRGEGQYF.

This clonotype was observed at least ten times. The CDR3 nucleotides read TGTGCCAGCAGTTTTTCGACGGATCCGACCGGGGAGCTGTTTTTT. Translation gives CASSFSTDPTGELFF. V gene TRBV6-2 or TRBV6-3 combines with J gene TRBJ2-2; the D is unclear. The V gene lost 4 bases and the J gene lost 5 bases, with 14 bases spanning the gap. CDR1 is MNHEY and CDR2 is SVGEGT in the germline V gene. CDR3 length: 15 amino acids.

This clonotype was counted at least ten times. V usage is TRBV6-2 or TRBV6-3 and J usage is TRBJ2-2, with 10 bases that match TRBD2. Germline loops: CDR1 MNHEY, CDR2 SVGEGT. V lost 0 bases and J lost 9; bases outside the gene matches: 4. This CDR3 is 15 amino acids long. The CDR3 region has the DNA TGTGCCAGCAGTTACTCGCTAGCGGGAGTACGGGAGCTGTTTTTT. Its protein product is CASSYSLAGVRELFF.

This clonotype was seen ten or more times. This CDR3 reads CASSLRIYGYTF. CDR3 in DNA: TGTGCCAGCAGTTTGAGGATCTATGGCTACACCTTC. The V call is TRBV28, the J call TRBJ1-2, with D uncertain. The CDR3 covers 12 residues. Germline CDR1 is MDHEN and CDR2 is SYDVKM. V lost 3 bases to trimming and J lost 4 bases, with 6 bases between them.

Only a few counts were recorded for this clonotype. The J gene is TRBJ1-1, the V gene TRBV12-3 or TRBV12-4; perhaps TRBD1 as D (5 bases). V dropped 7 bases and J dropped 1 base, with 13 bases sitting between them. CDR3 length: 14 residues. The CDR3 DNA sequence: TGTGCCAGCACTAAACAGGCAAAGAACACTGAAGCTTTCTTT. Translation gives CASTKQAKNTEAFF.

This clonotype was seen ten or more times. This sequence joins TRBV6-1 and TRBJ2-7; D is perhaps TRBD1 or TRBD2 (5 bases each). The CDR3 runs to 13 residues. Trimming took 3 bases from V and 6 from J, leaving 12 bases between them. Germline CDR1 reads MNHNS; CDR2 reads SASEGT. In nucleotides, the CDR3 is TGTGCCAGCAGTGACCGGGGCAGCAGCGAGCAGTACTTC. This translates into CASSDRGSSEQYF.

This chain uses TRBV7-8 with TRBJ2-7, with a tentative D call TRBD1 (5 bases). This CDR3 comprises 13 residues. Trimming shortened V by 0 bases and J by 5 bases, and 8 bases separated the two germline ends. The germline gives CDR1 SGHVS, CDR2 FQNEAQ. CDR3 sequence reads: CASSLATGNEQYF. The DNA of the CDR3 is TGTGCCAGCAGCTTAGCCACAGGCAACGAGCAGTACTTC.

In this sample, this clonotype turned up many times. The genes are TRBV20-1 and TRBJ2-7; 12 bases line up with TRBD2. Germline CDR1 is DFQATT and CDR2 is SNEGSKA (reference sequence). This CDR3 is built from 16 residues. Losses at the gene ends were 3 bases for V and 3 bases for J; bases not matched to a gene: 9. CDR3 sequence reads: CSARRLAGVTGYEQYF. The CDR3 coding sequence is TGCAGTGCTAGGCGACTAGCGGGAGTCACCGGCTACGAGCAGTACTTC.

This chain joins TRBV7-2 and TRBJ1-2, with D possibly being TRBD1 (6 bases). The germline V gene has CDR1 SGHTA and CDR2 FQGNSA. The CDR3 is 15 amino acids. V lost 5 bases and J 8 bases, leaving 21 bases between the germline ends. The CDR3 loop reads CASSGGVQQGWGYTF. The DNA for the CDR3 is TGTGCCAGCAGCGGAGGCGTCCAACAGGGATGGGGCTACACCTTC.

This clonotype came up many times. This rearrangement joins TRBV5-1 to TRBJ2-5, with 11 bases aligning to TRBD1. CDR3 length: 16 residues. Germline loops: CDR1 SGHRS, CDR2 YFSETQ. V was pared by 0 bases and J by 4 bases, with 5 bases of the junction left unmatched. CDR3 in amino acids: CASSLGLDRGRETQYF. For the CDR3, the DNA is TGCGCCAGCAGCTTGGGATTGGACAGGGGGCGAGAGACCCAGTACTTC. The whole variable domain, remainder taken from reference TRBV5-1 and TRBJ2-5, is KAGVTQTPRYLIKTRGQQVTLSCSPISGHRSVSWYQQTPGQGLQFLFEYFSETQRNKGNFPGRFSGRQFSNSRSEMNVSTLELGDSALYLCASSLGLDRGRETQYFGPGTRLLVL.

The table lists this clonotype with many counts. V gene TRBV5-6 combines with J gene TRBJ2-7; D gene uncertain. The CDR3 length is 13 residues. The ends were cut back, 4 bases at V and 3 bases at J, with 11 bases in the middle. Germline V gene sequence: CDR1 SGHDT, CDR2 YYEEEE. CDR3 nucleotide sequence: TGTGCCAGCAGCCAAGACACCGACTACGAGCAGTACTTC. Translation gives CASSQDTDYEQYF. Drawing the rest from reference TRBV5-6 and TRBJ2-7, the complete variable domain is DAGVTQSPTHLIKTRGQQVTLRCSPKSGHDTVSWYQQALGQGPQFIFQYYEEEERQRGNFPDRFSGHQFPNYSSELNVNALLLGDSALYLCASSQDTDYEQYFGPGTRLTVT.

This clonotype was seen repeatedly, ten times or more. The V gene is TRBV12-3 or TRBV12-4, the J gene TRBJ1-1; D call uncertain. V shed 2 bases and J shed 7 bases, with 8 bases lying between them. This CDR3 spans 12 amino acids. Here the CDR3 reads CASSLFWDEAFF. The CDR3 nucleotides are TGTGCCAGCAGTTTATTCTGGGATGAAGCTTTCTTT.

This clonotype was seen repeatedly, ten times or more. This chain connects TRBV28 to TRBJ2-5; 9 bases agree with TRBD1. The germline gives CDR1 MDHEN, CDR2 SYDVKM. Trimming at V came to 5 bases and at J to 5 bases, leaving 3 bases not matched to a gene. This CDR3 spans 13 amino acids. The CDR3 loop reads CASSKTGGETQYF. In DNA, the CDR3 is TGTGCCAGCAGTAAGACAGGGGGGGAGACCCAGTACTTC. The full variable domain, its missing parts supplied by reference TRBV28 and TRBJ2-5, is DVKVTQSSRYLVKRTGEKVFLECVQDMDHENMFWYRQDPGLGLRLIYFSYDVKMKEKGDIPEGYSVSREKKERFSLILESASTNQTSMYLCASSKTGGETQYFGPGTRLLVL.

Many counts were recorded for this clonotype. The CDR3 is CASSTAGYGYTF. CDR3 bases: TGTGCCAGCTCAACGGCTGGCTATGGCTACACCTTC. The V gene is TRBV28, the J gene TRBJ1-2; D is ambiguous. The germline gives CDR1 MDHEN, CDR2 SYDVKM. CDR3 length: 12 amino acids. V shed 8 bases and J shed 4 bases, with 11 bases lying between them.

This clonotype was found many times. The rearrangement uses TRBV7-8 and TRBJ2-5; TRBD2 matches 10 bases. The CDR3 runs to 18 residues. V shed 4 bases, J shed 2 bases, and the junction held 13 bases outside the gene matches. CDR1 and CDR2 (germline): SGHVS, FQNEAQ. The CDR3 region has the DNA TGTGCCAGCAGCTCTGGACTAGCGGAGGACCGGGAGCAAGAGACCCAGTACTTC. This gives the protein CASSSGLAEDREQETQYF.

This clonotype was recorded many times. J is TRBJ1-1 and V is TRBV7-9; 7 nucleotides match TRBD1. The germline V gene encodes CDR1 SEHNR and CDR2 FQNEAQ (reference sequence). The length of the CDR3 is 14 residues. V was pared by 5 bases and J by 5 bases, with 8 bases of the junction left unmatched. The CDR3 DNA follows: TGTGCCAGCAGCCCGGGACAGATTCATACTGAAGCTTTCTTT. This codes for CASSPGQIHTEAFF.